These T cell receptor beta chains were read from a single sample in a study of CD8 T cells in ankylosing spondylitis. MiXCR, run by TCRdb on the 5' RACE reads, gives a single entry per CDR3 protein. Here the sample spans about 240,000 distinct CDR3 sequences, about 9.1% being singletons. The specimen sequenced was blood, either unsorted or a sorted T cell fraction (not recorded which). The origin of the receptors is a male donor with ankylosing spondylitis or in good health (not recorded which). CDR3s include the opening cysteine and the closing phenylalanine or tryptophan. A D gene is named only where the DNA matches it firmly. Expanded clones are given a class, and other clones once, few, many or no size at all.

few	TRBD2	TRBJ2-5	TRBV11-2	TGTGCCAGCAGCCCCCCTTGGATGCGGGGGGACCTAGACGAGACCCAGTACTTC	CASSPPWMRGDLDETQYF
many	-	TRBJ1-5	TRBV20-1	TGCAGTGCTAGAGATCCCGGCAGGAGAAATCAGCCCCAGCATTTT	CSARDPGRRNQPQHF
few	-	TRBJ2-5	TRBV5-1	TGCGCCAGCAGCTTGCGGGGCCTGGGTAGCGTCCTACAAGAGACCCAGTACTTC	CASSLRGLGSVLQETQYF
many	-	TRBJ1-1	TRBV29-1	TGCAGCGTTGTAGCGGGAGACAAAGCTTTCTTT	CSVVAGDKAFF
-	-	TRBJ2-2	TRBV6-5	TGTGCCAGCTGGGGGTACACCGGGGAGCTGTTTTTT	CASWGYTGELFF
many	-	TRBJ1-1	TRBV7-6	TGTGCCAGCAGCTTAGACAGGACAACAGAAGCTTTCTTT	CASSLDRTTEAFF
-	-	TRBJ1-1	TRBV7-2	TGTGCCAGCAGGCCCCAGGGGATCTCGAACACTGAAGCTTTCTTT	CASRPQGISNTEAFF
many	-	TRBJ2-7	TRBV20-1	TGCAGTGCTAGCGGGACCCACTCCTACGAGCAGTACTTC	CSASGTHSYEQYF
many	-	TRBJ1-3	TRBV18	TGTGCCAGCTCACCACATCCCGGGGGAGGAAACACCATATATTTT	CASSPHPGGGNTIYF
many	-	TRBJ2-1	TRBV5-1	TGCGCCTCTGGGGGAACGGTCTCCTACAATGAGCAGTTCTTC	CASGGTVSYNEQFF
many	-	TRBJ2-5	TRBV12-3/TRBV12-4	TGTGCCAGCAGTTTTCTTGTGCTAGCAGAGACCCAGTACTTC	CASSFLVLAETQYF
many	-	TRBJ1-1	TRBV5-1	TGCGCCAGCAGCTTCCTACCTGGGGAGAGTAAGACTGAAGCTTTCTTT	CASSFLPGESKTEAFF
-	TRBD2	TRBJ2-4	TRBV20-1	TGCAGTGCTAGCCCTCGGACTAGCGTAAGACTAGCCAAAAACATTCAGTACTTC	CSASPRTSVRLAKNIQYF
few	TRBD2	TRBJ2-1	TRBV12-3/TRBV12-4	TGTGCCAGCAGTTTGCGGGTAGCGGGGGCAAATGAGCAGTTCTTC	CASSLRVAGANEQFF
few	-	TRBJ2-5	TRBV19	TGTGCCAGTAGTATTCTAGGAAACCAAGAGACCCAGTACTTC	CASSILGNQETQYF
few	-	TRBJ2-6	TRBV7-2	TGTGCCAGCAGCTTCGGGGCCTCTGGGGCCAACGTCCTGACTTTC	CASSFGASGANVLTF
few	-	TRBJ2-3	TRBV7-9	TGTGCCAGCAGCTCTTTGGGGGGTGGCGAAAATACGCAGTATTTT	CASSSLGGGENTQYF
many	-	TRBJ2-2	TRBV5-6	TGTGCCAGCAGCTTCTCTAAAGGGGGACGAGCGAACACCGGGGAGCTGTTTTTT	CASSFSKGGRANTGELFF
many	TRBD1	TRBJ2-1	TRBV7-2	TGTGCCAGCAGCTCGACCGGGACAGTAGGTGAGCAGTTCTTC	CASSSTGTVGEQFF
many	TRBD1	TRBJ1-5	TRBV20-1	TGCAGTGCTAGAGATGGGGGGGACAGGGGCAATCAGCCCCAGCATTTT	CSARDGGDRGNQPQHF
-	TRBD1	TRBJ1-1	TRBV20-1	TGCAGTGCCACCCGGGCGGGGACAGATACATATATGAACACTGAAGCTTTCTTT	CSATRAGTDTYMNTEAFF
-	TRBD1	TRBJ1-3	TRBV7-2	TGTGCCAGCAGCCCACAGGGGTTTCGTGGAAACACCATATATTTT	CASSPQGFRGNTIYF
many	-	TRBJ2-3	TRBV7-9	TGTGCCAGCAGCGACGCAGGGCGCACAGATACGCAGTATTTT	CASSDAGRTDTQYF
many	TRBD1	TRBJ1-6	TRBV7-6	TGTGCCAGCAGTCGCCGGGACAGGGTCGATTCACCCCTCCACTTT	CASSRRDRVDSPLHF
-	TRBD2	TRBJ2-1	TRBV20-1	TGCTGTGCTACCGCCCTGACTAGCGGGGGCCGTTACAATGAGCAGTTCTTC	CCATALTSGGRYNEQFF
many	TRBD1	TRBJ1-1	TRBV27	TGTGCCAGCGGCTGGACAGGGGTCCCAAACACTGAAGCTTTCTTT	CASGWTGVPNTEAFF
few	-	TRBJ2-5	TRBV20-1	TGCAGTGCTAGGGGTCAGACGGAGACCCAGTACTTC	CSARGQTETQYF
-	TRBD2	TRBJ2-3	TRBV3-1	TGTGCCAGCAGCCAAGGAGGCGGCGGGGGGGCCACAGATACGCAGTATTTT	CASSQGGGGGATDTQYF
many	-	TRBJ1-1	TRBV9	TGTGCCAGCAGCGTAGGGCAGACTACCACTGAAGCTTTCTTT	CASSVGQTTTEAFF
many	-	TRBJ1-2	TRBV3-1	TGTGCCAGCAGCCAAGAAAAAGAAACGGGGAACCGGGCTCTTTATGGCTACACCTTC	CASSQEKETGNRALYGYTF
many	-	TRBJ1-1	TRBV20-1	TGCAGTGCGGGGCGAGGCGGCACTGAAGCTTTCTTT	CSAGRGGTEAFF
many	TRBD1	TRBJ2-1	TRBV20-1	TGCAGTGCTAGAAAATCTGACAGGGGGCGGAATGAGCAGTTCTTC	CSARKSDRGRNEQFF
-	TRBD1	TRBJ2-5	TRBV20-1	TGCAGTGCCGTGGACAGGGCGGGTATGACCCAGTACTTC	CSAVDRAGMTQYF
many	-	TRBJ2-3	TRBV6-1	TGTGCCAGCAGACCCCTCTCGGCGGGAACTAGCACAGATACGCAGTATTTT	CASRPLSAGTSTDTQYF
many	-	TRBJ2-7	TRBV20-1	TGCAGTGCTAAGGACAGCTCCTACGAGCAGTACTTC	CSAKDSSYEQYF
few	TRBD1	TRBJ1-1	TRBV5-6	TGTGCCAGCAGCTTGTGGGGGACAGGGGGCGGGAGTGAAGCTTTCTTT	CASSLWGTGGGSEAFF
many	-	TRBJ1-1	TRBV7-2	TGTGCCAGCAGCTACATTACACCGAACACTGAAGCTTTCTTT	CASSYITPNTEAFF
many	-	TRBJ1-6	TRBV7-2	TGTGCCAGCAGCTTAGAGGCTATCTTACCCCTCCACTTT	CASSLEAILPLHF
many	-	TRBJ1-4	TRBV15	TGTGCCACCAGCAGATCACTTACAGGTTATAATGAAAAACTGTTTTTT	CATSRSLTGYNEKLFF
once	TRBD2	TRBJ2-7	TRBV12-3/TRBV12-4	TGTGCCTGCAGTTATCGGTATCGGGGCGGGAGGCCCCTAATAGGAGAGCAGTACTTC	CACSYRYRGGRPLIGEQYF
many	-	TRBJ1-1	TRBV15	TGTGCCACCAGCATCCGGGCTACTGGAATAGCTTTCTTT	CATSIRATGIAFF
many	-	TRBJ2-2	TRBV9	TGTGCCTCTACCGCGGCGGGGTCGGGCACCGGGGAGCTGTTTTTT	CASTAAGSGTGELFF
many	-	TRBJ2-3	TRBV29-1	TGCAGCGTTGATATTATGAGGGATACGCAGTATTTT	CSVDIMRDTQYF
few	TRBD2	TRBJ2-1	TRBV20-1	TGCAGTGCTAATCCCGTGACTAGCGGGAGAGCCTCCTACAATGAGCAGTTCTTC	CSANPVTSGRASYNEQFF
-	-	TRBJ2-7	TRBV7-3	TGTGCCAGCAGCTTACGAGGCAGGGCTGAGTTGAGCGAGCAGTACTTC	CASSLRGRAELSEQYF
many	-	TRBJ2-7	TRBV10-2	TGCGCCAGCAGTGAACTATACGAGCAGTACTTC	CASSELYEQYF
few	TRBD1	TRBJ1-2	TRBV20-1	TGCAGTGCTCGATCCAGGGGGCTTAACTATGGCTACACCTTC	CSARSRGLNYGYTF
many	-	TRBJ2-1	TRBV11-2	TGTGCCAGCGGCAAACCTCTATCAGGGTTAGCGTCGCAGTTCTTC	CASGKPLSGLASQFF
many	TRBD1	TRBJ2-1	TRBV7-2	TGTGCCAGCAGCCTGGGACAGGGGGCATTCAATGAGCAGTTCTTC	CASSLGQGAFNEQFF
many	-	TRBJ1-1	TRBV6-6	TGTGCCAGCCGGTGGGAGAGCACTGAAGCTTTCTTT	CASRWESTEAFF
-	TRBD1	TRBJ2-7	TRBV12-3/TRBV12-4	TGTGCCAGCTCTTTGTCGGGACAGATCCACGAGCAGTACTTC	CASSLSGQIHEQYF
many	-	TRBJ2-5	TRBV10-2	TGCGCCAGCAGTGAGCCTCGCGCCGACGAAGAGACCCAGTACTTC	CASSEPRADEETQYF
many	-	TRBJ2-5	TRBV21-1	TGTGCCAGCAGCAAAGTACTAGCGGGAAACGGGGAGACCCAGTACTTC	CASSKVLAGNGETQYF